This TCR beta chain derives from a study of T cells after somatic rescue of genetic block. TCRdb's table, derived via immunoSEQ multiplex PCR, lists solely in-frame clones and lacks some. The repertoire includes more than 70,000 clones, around 89% of them detected once, and 1.6% sits in the top ten. Germline V lookup: CDR1 SSHAT, CDR2 FNYEAQ (reference sequence). This CDR3 is 15 amino acids long. Sample: peripheral blood mononuclear cells (PBMCs). This chain connects TRBV7-7 to TRBJ2-5; the D gene could be TRBD1 or TRBD2 (7 bases each). The receptor's source is a woman under 30. CDR3 residues: CAIGPPARGGETQYF. The CDR3 nucleotides read TGTGCAATAGGCCCACCAGCCAGGGGGGGAGAGACCCAGTACTTC.